This T cell receptor (beta chain) was sequenced for a study of shared clonotypes between healthy human individuals (dated by TCRdb to 2020 to 2022). With respect to the entire study: The cohort comprised a couple of women and three men aged 18 to 49 years. Per donor, three plates each were used for CD4 naive and CD4 memory, two for CD8 naive, and one for CD8 memory. Per donor, leukapheresis produced somewhere between about 0.85 and 8.9 billion PBMCs. To increase sequencing depth and limit assay-specific biases, TCR repertoire library preparation and sequencing were carried out by different laboratories using diverse techniques. To estimate repertoire size and how much clonotypes are shared between individuals, the study performed deep sequencing of blood TCR repertoires from roughly five healthy adults.

Using the deep immunoSEQ assay, TCR CDR3 regions were amplified from genomic DNA by multiplex PCR. Genomic DNA extracted from each cell subset was distributed evenly over all wells of several immunoSEQ 96-well plates, and each plate served as one replicate. For sorted subsets, each replicate PCR was loaded with roughly 190 ng genomic DNA, equivalent to some 31,000 T cell genomes. The purified libraries were quantified using a Qubit 3.0 fluorometer, sized with a Bioanalyzer 2100, and then quantified again using the KAPA Library Quantification kit. A separate single-read 150-cycle Illumina NextSeq 550 flow cell was used to sequence each immunoSEQ 96-well plate. Turning to the authors' computational methods: Because only junctional sequences without quality scores were contained in the immunoSEQ output, filtering matching that applied to full-length reads could not be performed. To assign V/J genes and CDR3, sequences were annotated using PyIR, a Python wrapper for IgBLAST v1.9, with IMGT germline references. Any read was removed if the V/J assignment was weak (E-value above 1e-6), the CDR3 was missing, or the read contained stop codons, out-of-frame junctions, or ambiguous translated residues. V3J clonotypes were defined as sequences sharing an identical inferred V gene, J gene, and CDR3 amino acid sequence. Percentage overlap between repertoires was calculated by dividing the number of shared unique clonotypes by the size of the smaller repertoire. Richness of each repertoire was evaluated using RTK rarefaction, the Chao1 estimator, and Recon v2.1 estimates of unobserved clonotypes. OLGA was used to compute generation probabilities for all TCRbeta clonotypes that the gDNA method yielded from a handful of donors. The clones in this table, taken by TCRdb from immuneACCESS, are in-frame only. Not every clone is retained; where verified, under half of the shortfall comes from an unresolved V gene, and the cause of the rest is unknown. V and J calls and clone size follow that table, whereas D and trimming were derived from the DNA. Within this sample are roughly 2.5 million clones, with 85% to 95% of them counted one time only. Roughly 0.15% of the sample lies in the top ten.

Turning to this clone: Its antigen is not yet known. There are no base qualities to consult, and no much larger clone falls within one base.

Donors were healthy HIV-negative adults with no recently reported acute infections or vaccinations. Only Caucasian adults living in Nashville, Tennessee, USA were represented among the donors. Magnetic negative selection was used to enrich CD4+ T cells, after which naive cells were positively selected on CD45RA and the negative fraction became the memory subset. Blood was obtained by leukapheresis, after which PBMCs were separated by Ficoll-Histopaque density gradient centrifugation and cryopreserved in liquid nitrogen vapor phase. Purity and quantity of every magnetically sorted T cell population were checked by analytical flow cytometry. Genomic DNA was isolated from every sorted fraction and measured by UV absorbance on a Nanodrop 2000c. The paper's findings and limits, for the study overall: Across four donors, about 5% of naive CD4, approximately 4% of naive CD8, approximately 2.5% of memory CD4, and over 0.35% of memory CD8 clonotypes were shared. Naive subsets generally had larger estimated clonotype richness than memory subsets. Because the study included only a small number of donors, the genetic and exposure-history diversity represented was limited. Incomplete sequencing was indicated by rarefaction of sorted-subset datasets, despite the large sequencing depth. Sampling was restricted to blood, and TCR repertoires in tissues likely differ from the TCR repertoires found in blood. Pairwise subsampling indicated that sequencing depth was expected to affect the degree of clonotype sharing among donors. Higher generation probabilities were observed for clonotypes shared by all four sorted-subset donors than for non-shared clonotypes.

The specimen sequenced was naive CD4+ T cells sorted from blood. The sample's cell subset or site label is to be understood as: CD45RA+ positively selected. This receptor was obtained from a man in his late teens or twenties in good health.

CDR3 protein: CASSSLRGPLGYTF. The nucleotide sequence reads TGTGCCAGCAGTTCCCTCCGGGGCCCTTTAGGCTACACCTTC. The V and J genes are TRBV6-6 and TRBJ1-2, and the D gene may be TRBD1, 5 bases matching. From the cysteine up to the phenylalanine, the CDR3 has a length of 14 residues. Only CDR3 DNA is held: 42 bases, read in frame from base 1. CDR1 and CDR2 are drawn from the germline V gene (reference sequence): MNHNY, SVGAGI. Cut back by 4 bases and 8 bases, the V and J ends lie 17 bases apart.